This T cell receptor beta chain stems from a study of T-cell memory formation after mild COVID-19 (dated by TCRdb to the early 2020s). As for the study more broadly: TCR sequence clusters from the two donors were found to be largely donor specific. Two young, previously healthy adult volunteers, one female and one male, were included in the cohort. Longitudinal TCRalpha and TCRbeta repertoire sequencing tracked T-cell clones expanding and contracting after mild COVID-19 in two donors. Broad study findings and their caveats: The study covered only two mild cases, and larger cohorts including severe cases with pre-infection samples were considered necessary. SARS-CoV-2 specificity was not confirmed for the second-wave clones peaking on day 37. Some responding clones were detected in pre-infection memory, suggesting pre-existing cross-reactive memory T cells joined the SARS-CoV-2 response. Clones that contracted from day 15 to 85 showed balanced CD4/CD8 phenotypes, whereas a second wave of clones that expanded from day 15 to 37 leaned towards CD4+. Contracting CD4+ clones appeared mostly in the CM and EM memory subsets, whereas CD8+ clones were enriched in EMRA.

This clonotype was recorded many times. Its binding antigen is unknown. Within one base of it there is no much larger clone, and no base qualities were kept. From cysteine to phenylalanine, the CDR3 is 14 amino acids long. Of the read, only the CDR3 DNA is kept; its 42 bases are in frame from base 1. A distance of 10 bases separates the germline ends of V and J, which lose 5 bases and 1 base respectively. The germline V gene (reference sequence) supplies CDR1 LNHNV and CDR2 YYDKDF. For sequencing, an Illumina NovaSeq 6000 was employed. Using 5'RACE with constant-segment primers, TCRalpha and TCRbeta cDNA libraries were constructed, with sample barcodes and unique molecular identifiers added in the process. RNA was extracted from every sample with Trizol reagent. The libraries were amplified in two PCR steps, and the second step added a second sample barcode and Illumina TruSeq adapters. Libraries were sequenced on an Illumina NovaSeq with 2 x 150 bp paired-end reads. The study's own analysis went as follows. Reads were demultiplexed and collapsed into UMI-guided consensus sequences with migec v1.2.7. With mixcr v2.1.11, UMI consensuses were aligned to TRA and TRB V and J templates and assembled into clonotypes. Clonotypes were classified as expanded or contracted when called significant by both edgeR and NoisET, with noise models trained on biological replicates. For edgeR calls, the cutoffs were a false discovery rate-adjusted p below 0.01 and a log2 fold-change threshold of 1. As an exploratory analysis of dynamics, max-normalized trajectories of the 1000 most abundant clonotypes were examined by PCA with hierarchical clustering. Separately sequenced CD4+ and CD8+ repertoires were used to assign the CD4 or CD8 phenotype of responding clones. TCRdb itself trimmed the public reads at Q25 with fastp, ran MiXCR and retained productive beta chains. Identical CDR3 proteins give one entry, which carries the most common genes and DNA. The V and J calls shown here were made by TCRdb, not taken from the authors' results. The sample profile shows fewer than 15,000 distinct CDR3 sequences; around 12% of them were found once. In total, the top ten clones hold 49% of the sample.

PBMCs were isolated by Ficoll-Paque density gradient centrifugation. The receptor was isolated from an adult woman who had mild COVID-19 (a few samples of this study predate the infection). The sample titles of this study are shuffled in the database, so cell type and time point are left out; the donor was told from shared clones. Sample: PBMCs or a T cell subset sorted from them (not recorded which). Recombination connected TRBV15 to TRBJ2-3, with TRBD2 perhaps the D gene, on 6 matching bases. The DNA sequence is given as TGTGCCACCAGCTCAACGGGAGGCACAGATACGCAGTATTTT. Its coded protein is CATSSTGGTDTQYF.